Each of the 2 T cell receptor beta chains below was sequenced from the same sample in a study of cytomegalovirus exposure and HLA in healthy donors. Primers included in the PCR were 60 Vbeta and 13 Jbeta primers. Profiled with immunoSEQ multiplex PCR; TCRdb holds only in-frame clones, not every one. There are 100,000 or so clones in the sample; over 65% occur only once, and about 4.6% lies in the top ten. The sample comprised PBMCs. These receptor sequences come from a woman between 40 and 55 years old in good health and CMV-seropositive.

This rearrangement joins TRBV7-8 to TRBJ1-5; TRBD1 might be the D (5 bases). The length of the CDR3 is 14 residues. V was shortened by 1 base and J by 3 bases, with 7 bases between the two germline ends. Per germline, CDR1 SGHVS and CDR2 FQNEAQ. CDR3 DNA sequence: TGTGCCAGCAGCTTAGGACAGATCAATCAGCCCCAGCATTTT. Residues: CASSLGQINQPQHF.

The V gene is TRBV4-1, the J gene TRBJ1-3, with D uncertain. V was shortened by 4 bases and J by 0 bases, with 16 bases between the two germline ends. This CDR3 is 17 amino acids long. Germline lookup yields CDR1 MGHRA and CDR2 YSYEKL. CDR3 amino acids: CASSRAGLVLSGNTIYF. In DNA, the CDR3 is TGCGCCAGCAGCCGCGCGGGCCTAGTCCTCTCTGGAAACACCATATATTTT.